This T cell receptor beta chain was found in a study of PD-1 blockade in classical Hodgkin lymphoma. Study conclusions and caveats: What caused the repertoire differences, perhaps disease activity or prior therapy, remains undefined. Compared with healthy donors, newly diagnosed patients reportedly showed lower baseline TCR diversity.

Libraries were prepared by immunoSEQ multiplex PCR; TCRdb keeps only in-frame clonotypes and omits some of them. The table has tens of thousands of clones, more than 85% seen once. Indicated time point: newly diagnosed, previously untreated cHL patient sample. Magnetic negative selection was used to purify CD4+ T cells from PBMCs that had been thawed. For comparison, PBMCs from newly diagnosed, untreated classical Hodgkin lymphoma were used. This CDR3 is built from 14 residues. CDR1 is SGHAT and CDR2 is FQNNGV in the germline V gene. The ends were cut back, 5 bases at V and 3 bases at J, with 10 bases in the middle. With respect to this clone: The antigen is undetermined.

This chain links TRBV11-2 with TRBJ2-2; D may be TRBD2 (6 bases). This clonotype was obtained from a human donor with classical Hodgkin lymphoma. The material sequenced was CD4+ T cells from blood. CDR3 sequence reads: CASSHGTDTGELFF. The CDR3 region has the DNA TGTGCCAGCAGCCATGGGACTGACACCGGGGAGCTGTTTTTT.